The 14 T cell receptor beta chains given below trace back to one sample, sequenced in a study of blood T cells in healthy people across ages. The second PCR ran roughly 6 to 11 cycles with a sample-barcoded 5' primer and J-beta primers. One entry per CDR3 protein results from TCRdb running MiXCR on the 5' RACE reads. The repertoire holds around 1,500,000 distinct CDR3 sequences, with 25% to 30% as singletons. The sequenced material came from blood. Receptors were obtained from a woman in her 30s in good health.

This clonotype was counted between two and nine times. The chain uses TRBV6-6 and TRBJ1-2, with TRBD1 matching 10 bases. The CDR3 runs to 15 residues. The V and J ends lost 6 bases and 4 bases, in that order; junction bases with no gene match: 8. CDR1 and CDR2 (germline): MNHNY, SVGAGI (reference sequence). The CDR3 loop reads CASSSGQGVGYGYTF. Written as DNA, the CDR3 is TGTGCCAGCAGCTCCGGACAGGGGGTCGGCTATGGCTACACCTTC.

This clonotype was counted between two and nine times. This chain uses TRBV5-1 with TRBJ2-3; 8 bases are a match to TRBD1. Germline V gene data show CDR1 as SGHRS and CDR2 as YFSETQ. J lost 7 bases, V lost 4 bases, and 8 bases had no gene match. CDR3 size: 14 residues. CDR3: CASSLWTGLNTQYF. The CDR3 DNA is TGCGCCAGCAGCCTGTGGACAGGGCTCAATACGCAGTATTTT.

This clonotype was picked up many times. V gene TRBV29-1 combines with J gene TRBJ2-7, with TRBD1 as a possible D gene (6 bases). Trimming shortened V by 4 bases and J by 3 bases, and 7 bases separated the two germline ends. Germline V gene data show CDR1 as SQVTM and CDR2 as ANQGSEA. CDR3 length: 11 amino acids. The CDR3 DNA reads as TGCAGCGTTGGAGGGGGCTACGAGCAGTACTTC. It yields the protein CSVGGGYEQYF.

At least ten counts were recorded for this clonotype. The rearrangement links TRBV7-2 to TRBJ2-5; 7 positions match TRBD1. V gave up 1 base and J gave up 2 bases; unmatched junction bases: 4. Germline loops: CDR1 SGHTA, CDR2 FQGNSA. The CDR3 spans 15 residues. Here the CDR3 DNA reads TGTGCCAGCAGCTTAGTTCTGGGACAGCAAGAGACCCAGTACTTC. Protein sequence: CASSLVLGQQETQYF.

About this clonotype itself: This could be a read error, since a much larger clone is one nucleotide away. This chain connects TRBV6-5 to TRBJ1-2, with D possibly TRBD1 on 6 matching bases. Per germline, CDR1 MNHEY and CDR2 SVGAGI. The CDR3 is made up of 13 amino acids. In DNA, the CDR3 is TGTACCAGCAGCTACCGACAGGAGCCTGGCTACACCTTC. Amino acids: CTSSYRQEPGYTF.

The chain couples TRBV4-3 to TRBJ2-1; D remains unclear. The CDR3 sequence is 14 residues long. With 1 base removed from V and 11 bases from J, the gap between germline ends came to 15 bases. Germline CDR1 and CDR2: LGHNA and YSLEER. CDR3 sequence (DNA): TGCGCCAGCAGCCAAGGGGCTTGGTCCGATAAGCAGTTCTTC. Amino acid sequence: CASSQGAWSDKQFF.

This clonotype was detected a few times. This chain uses TRBV11-3 with TRBJ2-1, with 14 bases identical to TRBD2. Germline-derived CDR1 and CDR2 are SGHNT and YENEEA. The CDR3 loop spans 17 amino acids. J gave up 9 bases and V 5 bases, and 12 bases lay outside the gene matches. CDR3 sequence: CASSPPRGLAGVVEQFF. DNA for the CDR3: TGTGCCAGCAGCCCCCCCCGGGGACTAGCGGGAGTCGTTGAGCAGTTCTTC.

This clonotype showed up just a few times. The chain carries TRBV7-2 and TRBJ2-7, with D possibly TRBD2 on 7 matching bases. The length of the CDR3 is 15 residues. Germline-derived CDR1 and CDR2 are SGHTA and FQGNSA. Trimming took 3 bases from V and 2 from J, leaving 14 bases between them. The CDR3 region is CASSFYGGRAYEQYF. CDR3 DNA sequence: TGTGCCAGCAGCTTTTACGGGGGGCGGGCCTACGAGCAGTACTTC.

A word on this clonotype: Just one base apart from a much larger clone, this may be a read error. The V and J genes are TRBV7-3 and TRBJ2-1, with TRBD2 matching over 10 bases. TRBJ2-7 matches the DNA end more closely, so the J call is doubtful. The germline V gene encodes CDR1 SGHTA and CDR2 FQGTGA. The CDR3 extends over 17 amino acids. The CDR3 bases are TGTGCCAGCAGCCCCAAATCCCTAGCGGGGGCTGGCGATGAGCAGTACTTC. Its translation is CASSPKSLAGAGDEQYF.

This clonotype was detected a few times. The chain carries TRBV10-2 and TRBJ2-5; TRBD1 matches 9 bases. The CDR3 consists of 15 residues. Looked up from germline, CDR1 is WSHSY and CDR2 is SAAADI. V lost 3 bases, J lost 5 bases, and 7 bases stayed unmatched. The CDR3 reads CASSDGQGKRETQYF. Here the CDR3 DNA reads TGCGCCAGCAGTGATGGACAGGGGAAACGTGAGACCCAGTACTTC.

The V and J genes are TRBV20-1 and TRBJ1-4; 7 bases are a match to TRBD1. Germline V gene sequence: CDR1 DFQATT, CDR2 SNEGSKA (reference sequence). There are 13 residues in the CDR3. The V and J ends lost 7 bases and 6 bases, in that order; junction bases with no gene match: 8. The CDR3 protein is CSVKGGNDEKLFF. The CDR3 coding sequence is TGCAGTGTTAAAGGGGGCAATGATGAAAAACTGTTTTTT.

In regard to this clonotype: One base away lies a much larger clone, so this may be a sequencing read error. V and J are TRBV7-2 and TRBJ2-1, with D hard to call. CDR3 length: 13 amino acids. The germline V gene has CDR1 SGHTA and CDR2 FQGNSA. V gave up 1 base and J gave up 11 bases, with 12 bases separating them. The CDR3: CASSLGLSRKQFF. In nucleotides, the CDR3 is TGTGCCAGCAGCTTAGGTCTAAGTAGGAAGCAGTTCTTC.

The chain recombines TRBV27 with TRBJ2-7; D gene ambiguous. From germline, CDR1 is MNHEY and CDR2 SMNVEV (reference sequence). The CDR3 has 17 residues. The chain's CDR3 is CASSSLWKESSYNEQFV. Written as DNA, the CDR3 is TGTGCCAGCAGTTCCCTCTGGAAAGAAAGCTCCTACAATGAGCAGTTCGTC.

The chain links TRBV5-4 to TRBJ2-7; D not resolved. The CDR3 runs 15 residues. Germline loops: CDR1 SGHNT, CDR2 YYREEE (reference sequence). V shed 4 bases and J shed 0 bases, with 14 bases lying between them. CDR3 coding DNA: TGTGCCAGCAGCGCCTTTCGTTCCTCCTCCTACGAGCAGTACTTC. This sequence encodes CASSAFRSSSYEQYF.